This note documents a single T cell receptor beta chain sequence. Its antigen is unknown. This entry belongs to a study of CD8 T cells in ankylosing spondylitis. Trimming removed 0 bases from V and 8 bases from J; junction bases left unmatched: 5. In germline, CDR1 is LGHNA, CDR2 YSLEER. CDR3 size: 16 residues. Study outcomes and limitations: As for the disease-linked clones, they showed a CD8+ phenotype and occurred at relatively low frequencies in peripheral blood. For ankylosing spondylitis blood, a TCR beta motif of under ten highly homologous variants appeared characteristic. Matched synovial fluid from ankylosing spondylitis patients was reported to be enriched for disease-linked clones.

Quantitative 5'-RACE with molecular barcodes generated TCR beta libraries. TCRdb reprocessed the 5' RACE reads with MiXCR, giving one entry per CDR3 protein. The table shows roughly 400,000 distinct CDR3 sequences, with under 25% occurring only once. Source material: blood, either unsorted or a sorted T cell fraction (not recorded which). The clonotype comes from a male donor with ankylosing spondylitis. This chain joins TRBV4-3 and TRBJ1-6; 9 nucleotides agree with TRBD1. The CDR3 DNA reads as TGCGCCAGCAGCCAAGATCTGGACAGGGGCGATTCACCCCTCCACTTT. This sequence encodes CASSQDLDRGDSPLHF.